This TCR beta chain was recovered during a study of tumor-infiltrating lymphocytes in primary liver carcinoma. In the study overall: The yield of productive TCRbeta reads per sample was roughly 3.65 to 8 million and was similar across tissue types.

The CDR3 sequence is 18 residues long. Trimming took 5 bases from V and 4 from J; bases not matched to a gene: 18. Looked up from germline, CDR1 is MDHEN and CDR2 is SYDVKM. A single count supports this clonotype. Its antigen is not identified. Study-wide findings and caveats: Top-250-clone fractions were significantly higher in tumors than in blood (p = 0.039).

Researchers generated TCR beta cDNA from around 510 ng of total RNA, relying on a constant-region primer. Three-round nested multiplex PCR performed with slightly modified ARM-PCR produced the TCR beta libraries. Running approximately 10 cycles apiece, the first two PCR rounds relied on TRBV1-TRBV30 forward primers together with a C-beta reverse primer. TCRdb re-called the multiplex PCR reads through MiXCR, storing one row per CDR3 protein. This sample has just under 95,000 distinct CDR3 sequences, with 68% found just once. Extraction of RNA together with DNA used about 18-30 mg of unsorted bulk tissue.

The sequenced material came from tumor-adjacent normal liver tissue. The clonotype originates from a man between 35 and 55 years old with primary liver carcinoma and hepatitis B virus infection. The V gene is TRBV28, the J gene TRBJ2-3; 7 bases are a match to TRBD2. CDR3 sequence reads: CASSQWAGEALSADTQYF. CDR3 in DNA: TGTGCCAGCAGTCAATGGGCGGGAGAGGCACTGAGCGCAGATACGCAGTATTTT.